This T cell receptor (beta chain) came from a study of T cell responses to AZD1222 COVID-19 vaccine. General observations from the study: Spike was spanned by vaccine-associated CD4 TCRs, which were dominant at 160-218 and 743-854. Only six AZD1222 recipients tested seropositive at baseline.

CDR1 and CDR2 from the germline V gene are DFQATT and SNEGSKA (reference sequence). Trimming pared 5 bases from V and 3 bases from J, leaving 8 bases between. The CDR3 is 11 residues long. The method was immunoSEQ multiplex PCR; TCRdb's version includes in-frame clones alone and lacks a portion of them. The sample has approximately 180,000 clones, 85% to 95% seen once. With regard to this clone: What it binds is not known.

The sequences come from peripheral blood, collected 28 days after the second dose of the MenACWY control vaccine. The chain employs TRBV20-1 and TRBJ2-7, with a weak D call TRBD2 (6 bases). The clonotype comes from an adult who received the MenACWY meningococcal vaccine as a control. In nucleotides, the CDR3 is TGCAGTGCTGGGGGACTCTACGAGCAGTACTTC. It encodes CSAGGLYEQYF.